This T cell receptor (beta chain) was recovered during a study of beta chain features in type 1 diabetes. The study's findings and limits: The similarity of naive, central memory and Treg TCRB repertoires appeared greater among patients than among healthy donors. Researchers report that Type 1 diabetes patients had moderately but significantly shorter TCRB CDR3s across all four CD4+ subsets. The study notes PCR might favor shorter templates equally in patients and controls. The study found fewer insertions and more deletions at VDJ junctions in type 1 diabetes patients.

As concerns this clone: Its antigen is not identified.

The CDR3 is 14 amino acids. Germline CDR1 and CDR2: SGHVS and FNYEAQ. The ends lost 3 bases at V and 5 bases at J; junction bases unmatched: 5. The authors reverse transcribed all of the isolated RNA, so sequencing captured expressed TCRB transcripts. Naive, central memory and regulatory T cell samples yielded a few million reads on average. Only in-frame clones appear in the TCRdb table, and some are missing; sequencing was by immunoSEQ multiplex PCR. The sample records some 350,000 clones, 8.5% to 10% being singletons. The V gene is TRBV7-6, the J gene TRBJ1-2; 8 bases fit TRBD1. The sequence was collected from a man aged 25 to 40 with type 1 diabetes. Sequences were obtained from central memory CD4+ T cells from blood. DNA for the CDR3: TGTGCCAGCAGCTTCTCAGGGGGCGCTTATGGCTACACCTTC. Its translation is CASSFSGGAYGYTF.